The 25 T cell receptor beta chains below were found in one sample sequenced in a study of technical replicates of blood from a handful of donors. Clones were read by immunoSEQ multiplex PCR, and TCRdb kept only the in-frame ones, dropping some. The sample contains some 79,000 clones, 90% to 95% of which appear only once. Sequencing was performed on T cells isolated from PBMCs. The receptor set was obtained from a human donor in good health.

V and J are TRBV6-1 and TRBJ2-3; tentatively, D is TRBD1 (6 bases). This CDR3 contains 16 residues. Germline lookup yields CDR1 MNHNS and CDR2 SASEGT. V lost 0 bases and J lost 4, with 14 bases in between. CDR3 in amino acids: CASSEAYREYADTQYF. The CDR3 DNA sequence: TGTGCCAGCAGTGAAGCATACAGGGAGTATGCAGATACGCAGTATTTT.

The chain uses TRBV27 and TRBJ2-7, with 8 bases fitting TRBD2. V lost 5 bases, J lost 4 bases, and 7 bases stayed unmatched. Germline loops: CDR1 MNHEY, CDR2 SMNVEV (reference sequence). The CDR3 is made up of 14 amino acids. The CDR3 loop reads CASSLSGGLYEQYF. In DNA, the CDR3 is TGTGCCAGCAGTCTAAGCGGGGGCCTGTACGAGCAGTACTTC.

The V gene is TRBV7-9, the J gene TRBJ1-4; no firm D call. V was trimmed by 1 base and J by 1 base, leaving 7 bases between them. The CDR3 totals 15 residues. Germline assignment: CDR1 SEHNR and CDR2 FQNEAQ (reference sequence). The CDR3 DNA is TGTGCCAGCAGCTTAGTGGTAGAAACTAATGAAAAACTGTTTTTT. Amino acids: CASSLVVETNEKLFF.

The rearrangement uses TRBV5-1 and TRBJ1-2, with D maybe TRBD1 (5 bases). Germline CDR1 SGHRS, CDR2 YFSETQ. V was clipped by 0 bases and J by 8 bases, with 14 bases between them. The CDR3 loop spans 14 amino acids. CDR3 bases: TGCGCCAGCAGCTTGGGGGACGGGGGAGGAGGCTACACCTTC. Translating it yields CASSLGDGGGGYTF.

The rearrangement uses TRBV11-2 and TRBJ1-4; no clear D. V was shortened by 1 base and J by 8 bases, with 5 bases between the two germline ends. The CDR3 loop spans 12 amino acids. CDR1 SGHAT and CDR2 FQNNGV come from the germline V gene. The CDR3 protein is CASSLVGEKLFF. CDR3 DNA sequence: TGTGCCAGCAGCTTAGTGGGCGAAAAACTGTTTTTT.

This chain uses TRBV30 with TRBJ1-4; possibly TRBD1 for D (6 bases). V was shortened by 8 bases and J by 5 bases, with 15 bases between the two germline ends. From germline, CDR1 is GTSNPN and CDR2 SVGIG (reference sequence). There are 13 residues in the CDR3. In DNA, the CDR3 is TGTGCCGTGGGGGGGCAGGGGAATGAAAAACTGTTTTTT. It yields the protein CAVGGQGNEKLFF.

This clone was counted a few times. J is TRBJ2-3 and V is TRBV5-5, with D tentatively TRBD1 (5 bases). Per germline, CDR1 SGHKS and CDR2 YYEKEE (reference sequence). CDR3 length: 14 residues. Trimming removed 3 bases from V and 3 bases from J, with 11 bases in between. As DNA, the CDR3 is TGTGCCAGCAGCTACCGTCAGGGTACAGATACGCAGTATTTT. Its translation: CASSYRQGTDTQYF.

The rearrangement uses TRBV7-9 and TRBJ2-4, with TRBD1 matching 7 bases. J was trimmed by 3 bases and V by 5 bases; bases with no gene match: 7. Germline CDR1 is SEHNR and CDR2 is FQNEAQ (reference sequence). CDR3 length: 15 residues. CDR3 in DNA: TGTGCCAGCAGCACAAGGGACAGAGGCAAAAACATTCAGTACTTC. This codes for CASSTRDRGKNIQYF.

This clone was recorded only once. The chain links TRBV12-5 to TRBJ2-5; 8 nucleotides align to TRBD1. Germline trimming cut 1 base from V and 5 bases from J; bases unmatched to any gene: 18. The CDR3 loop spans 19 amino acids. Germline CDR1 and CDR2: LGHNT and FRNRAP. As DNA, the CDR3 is TGTGCTAGTGGTTTGGACGACAGGGGATCCACGCAAGTTAGGGAGACCCAGTACTTC. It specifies CASGLDDRGSTQVRETQYF.

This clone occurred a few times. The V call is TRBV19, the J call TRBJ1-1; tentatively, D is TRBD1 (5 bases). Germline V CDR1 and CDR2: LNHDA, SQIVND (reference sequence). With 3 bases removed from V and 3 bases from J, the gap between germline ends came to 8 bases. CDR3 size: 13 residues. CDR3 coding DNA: TGTGCCAGTAGTATCAGGGTTCACACTGAAGCTTTCTTT. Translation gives CASSIRVHTEAFF.

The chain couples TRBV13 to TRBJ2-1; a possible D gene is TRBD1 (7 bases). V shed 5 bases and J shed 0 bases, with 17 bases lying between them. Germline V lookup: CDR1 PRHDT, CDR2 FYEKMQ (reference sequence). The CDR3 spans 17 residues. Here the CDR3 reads CASSPESGGSSYNEQFF. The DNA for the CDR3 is TGTGCCAGCAGCCCCGAATCAGGGGGGAGCTCCTACAATGAGCAGTTCTTC.

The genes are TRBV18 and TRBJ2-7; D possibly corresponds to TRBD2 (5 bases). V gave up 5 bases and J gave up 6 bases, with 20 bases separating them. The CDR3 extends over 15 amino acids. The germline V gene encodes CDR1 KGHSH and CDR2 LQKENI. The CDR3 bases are TGTGCCAGCTCAAAACTAGACTCGGTTGGCGGCGAGCAGTACTTC. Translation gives CASSKLDSVGGEQYF.

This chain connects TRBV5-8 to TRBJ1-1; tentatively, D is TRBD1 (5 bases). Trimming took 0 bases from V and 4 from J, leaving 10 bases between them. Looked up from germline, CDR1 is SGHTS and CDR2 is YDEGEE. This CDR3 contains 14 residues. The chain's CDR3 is CASSLVGAGTEAFF. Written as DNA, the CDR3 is TGTGCCAGCAGCTTGGTAGGGGCAGGCACTGAAGCTTTCTTT.

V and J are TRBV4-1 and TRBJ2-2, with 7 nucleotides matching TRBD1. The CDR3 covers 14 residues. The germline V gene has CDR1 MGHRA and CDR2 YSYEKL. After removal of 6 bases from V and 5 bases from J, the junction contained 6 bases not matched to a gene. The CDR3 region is CASSYRGETGELFF. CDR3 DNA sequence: TGCGCCAGCAGTTACAGGGGAGAGACCGGGGAGCTGTTTTTT.

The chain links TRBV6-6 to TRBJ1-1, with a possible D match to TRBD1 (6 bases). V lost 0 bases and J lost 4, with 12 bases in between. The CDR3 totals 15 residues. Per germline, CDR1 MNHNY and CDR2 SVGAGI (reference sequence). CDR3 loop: CASSYSDRFGTEAFF. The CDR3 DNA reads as TGTGCCAGCAGTTACTCCGACAGGTTCGGCACTGAAGCTTTCTTT.

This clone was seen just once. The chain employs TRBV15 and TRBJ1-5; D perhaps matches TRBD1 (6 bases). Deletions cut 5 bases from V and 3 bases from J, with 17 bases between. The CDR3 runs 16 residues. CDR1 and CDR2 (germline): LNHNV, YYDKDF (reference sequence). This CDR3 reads CATSPLTGRVNQPQHF. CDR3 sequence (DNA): TGTGCCACCAGCCCTTTGACAGGCCGAGTCAATCAGCCCCAGCATTTT. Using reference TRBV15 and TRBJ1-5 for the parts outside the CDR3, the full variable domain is DAMVIQNPRYQVTQFGKPVTLSCSQTLNHNVMYWYQQKSSQAPKLLFHYYDKDFNNEADTPDNFQSRRPNTSFCFLDIRSPGLGDTAMYLCATSPLTGRVNQPQHFGDGTRLSIL.

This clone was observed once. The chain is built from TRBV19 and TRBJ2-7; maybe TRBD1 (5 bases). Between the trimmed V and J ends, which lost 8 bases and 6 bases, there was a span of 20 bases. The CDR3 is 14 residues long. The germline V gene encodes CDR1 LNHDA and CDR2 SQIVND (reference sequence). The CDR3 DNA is TGTGCCAGTGACAGTTTAAGACCCGCGCTCGAGCAGTACTTC. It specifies CASDSLRPALEQYF.

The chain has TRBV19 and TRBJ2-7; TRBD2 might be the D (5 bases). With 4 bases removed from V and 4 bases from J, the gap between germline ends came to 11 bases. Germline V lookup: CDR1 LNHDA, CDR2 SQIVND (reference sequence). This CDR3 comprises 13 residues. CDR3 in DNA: TGTGCCAGTAGTACGCAGTCGGGATACGAGCAGTACTTC. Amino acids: CASSTQSGYEQYF.

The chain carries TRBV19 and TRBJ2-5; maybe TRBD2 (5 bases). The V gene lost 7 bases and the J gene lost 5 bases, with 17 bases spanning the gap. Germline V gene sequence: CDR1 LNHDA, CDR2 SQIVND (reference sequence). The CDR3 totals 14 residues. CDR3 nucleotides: TGTGCCAGTAATTCGAACGGGAAGCGGGAGACCCAGTACTTC. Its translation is CASNSNGKRETQYF.

The CDR3 loop reads CASLAVFGTGISEQYF. The CDR3 DNA is TGTGCCAGTTTAGCAGTTTTCGGGACAGGGATATCCGAGCAGTACTTC. The V call is TRBV2, the J call TRBJ2-7; 9 nucleotides match TRBD1. Trimming took 9 bases from V and 6 from J; bases not matched to a gene: 18. The CDR3 contains 16 residues. CDR1 and CDR2 from the germline V gene are SNHLY and FYNNEI.

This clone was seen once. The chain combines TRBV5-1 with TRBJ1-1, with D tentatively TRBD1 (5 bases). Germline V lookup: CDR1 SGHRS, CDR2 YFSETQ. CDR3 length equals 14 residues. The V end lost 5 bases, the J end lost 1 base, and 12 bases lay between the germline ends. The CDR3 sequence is CASRSGYRNTEAFF. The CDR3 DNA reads TGCGCCAGCAGGTCAGGGTATCGGAACACTGAAGCTTTCTTT.

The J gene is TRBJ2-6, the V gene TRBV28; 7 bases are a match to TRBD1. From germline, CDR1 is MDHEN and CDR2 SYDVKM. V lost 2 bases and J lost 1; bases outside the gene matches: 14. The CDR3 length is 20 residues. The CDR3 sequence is CASSLPEIGTVGSGANVLTF. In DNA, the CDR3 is TGTGCCAGCAGTTTACCCGAAATTGGGACAGTGGGATCTGGGGCCAACGTCCTGACTTTC.

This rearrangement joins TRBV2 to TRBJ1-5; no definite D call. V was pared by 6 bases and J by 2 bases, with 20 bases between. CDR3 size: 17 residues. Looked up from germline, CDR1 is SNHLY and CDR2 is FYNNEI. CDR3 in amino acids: CASRTPQPGIGNQPQHF. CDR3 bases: TGTGCCAGCAGGACTCCCCAGCCGGGGATCGGCAATCAGCCCCAGCATTTT.

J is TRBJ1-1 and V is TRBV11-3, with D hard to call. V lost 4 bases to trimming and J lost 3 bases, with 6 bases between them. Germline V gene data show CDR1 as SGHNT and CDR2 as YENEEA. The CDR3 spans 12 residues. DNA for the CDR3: TGTGCCAGCAGCTCCGAGTACACTGAAGCTTTCTTT. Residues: CASSSEYTEAFF.

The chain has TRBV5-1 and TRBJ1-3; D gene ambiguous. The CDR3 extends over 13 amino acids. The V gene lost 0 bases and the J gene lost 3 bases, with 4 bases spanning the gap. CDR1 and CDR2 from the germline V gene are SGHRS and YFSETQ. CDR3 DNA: TGCGCCAGCAGCTTGGTACTTGGAAACACCATATATTTT. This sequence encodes CASSLVLGNTIYF.